What follows are 30 T cell receptor beta chains derived from one specimen sequenced in a study of breast tumors, draining lymph nodes, adjacent tissues. Axillary draining lymph nodes of breast cancer patients supplied the node samples. From the multiplex PCR reads, TCRdb called clonotypes with MiXCR, one entry per CDR3 protein. The top ten hold roughly 4.3% of the sample, which has about 200,000 distinct CDR3 sequences, 31% seen once. The sequenced material came from axillary lymph node tissue. Receptors were obtained from a female donor with breast cancer. Some clones in this sample may be carry-over from other donors' samples.

Notes on this clonotype: A read error may be the cause here, since a much bigger clone is one base away. V is TRBV5-4 and J is TRBJ1-2; 8 bases match TRBD1. Germline V lookup: CDR1 SGHNT, CDR2 YYREEE (reference sequence). V lost 5 bases and J lost 5; bases outside the gene matches: 8. The CDR3 is 14 residues long. CDR3 in amino acids: CASRPGGAEYGYTF. CDR3 DNA: TGTGCCAGCAGGCCAGGGGGCGCGGAGTATGGCTACACCTTC.

This clonotype was seen repeatedly, ten times or more. The chain carries TRBV12-3 or TRBV12-4 and TRBJ2-7; D may be TRBD1 (6 bases). The CDR3 contains 13 residues. Between the trimmed V and J ends, which lost 6 bases and 2 bases, there was a span of 11 bases. Here the CDR3 reads CASSLQGTYEQYF. In DNA, the CDR3 is TGTGCCAGCAGCTTACAGGGCACCTACGAGCAGTACTTC.

The chain joins TRBV5-1 to TRBJ2-3; 7 bases fit TRBD1. V lost 2 bases and J lost 3; bases outside the gene matches: 6. This CDR3 has 15 residues. The germline V gene has CDR1 SGHRS and CDR2 YFSETQ. The CDR3 DNA reads as TGCGCCAGCAGCTTAACTGACAGGGTTACAGATACGCAGTATTTT. Protein sequence: CASSLTDRVTDTQYF.

There are a few counts of this clonotype. A read error may be the cause here, since a much bigger clone is one base away. The CDR3 sequence: CASSLAGAEAQYF. The CDR3 bases are TGTGCCAGCAGTTTAGCCGGAGCGGAGGCCCAGTACTTC. This chain links TRBV12-3 or TRBV12-4 with TRBJ2-5; the D gene is possibly TRBD2 (5 bases). The germline V and J ends were trimmed by 0 bases and 9 bases, with 11 bases remaining between them. The CDR3 length is 13 residues.

This clonotype was recorded a few times. As DNA, the CDR3 is TGTGCCAGCAGCCCCGGGAGTACAGGTGAAGCTTTCTTT. Amino acid sequence: CASSPGSTGEAFF. V and J are TRBV7-9 and TRBJ1-1, with D perhaps matching TRBD1 (5 bases). The germline V gene has CDR1 SEHNR and CDR2 FQNEAQ (reference sequence). V gave up 5 bases and J gave up 7 bases, with 14 bases separating them. The CDR3 consists of 13 residues.

V and J are TRBV6-1 and TRBJ1-6; 9 nucleotides agree with TRBD1. CDR1 and CDR2 (germline): MNHNS, SASEGT. The CDR3 has 15 residues. The V and J ends lost 4 bases and 10 bases, in that order; junction bases with no gene match: 8. CDR3 amino acids: CASSGWGQGGSPLHF. Written as DNA, the CDR3 is TGTGCCAGCAGTGGCTGGGGACAGGGCGGCTCACCCCTCCACTTT.

Ten or more counts support this clonotype. The gene calls are TRBV20-1 and TRBJ1-2; D ambiguous. Germline V gene sequence: CDR1 DFQATT, CDR2 SNEGSKA (reference sequence). The CDR3 is 13 residues long. V was trimmed by 0 bases and J by 4 bases, leaving 9 bases between them. CDR3 region: CSARDAITYGYTF. In DNA, the CDR3 is TGCAGTGCTAGAGACGCCATTACCTATGGCTACACCTTC.

The genes are TRBV10-1 and TRBJ2-7; D possibly corresponds to TRBD2 (5 bases). The CDR3 spans 13 residues. Germline assignment: CDR1 WNHNN and CDR2 SYGVQD (reference sequence). The V end was cut by 0 bases, the J end by 6 bases, with 9 bases between. The CDR3 bases are TGCGCCAGCAGTGAGTCAAGGGCGGGCGAGCAGTACTTC. Translating it yields CASSESRAGEQYF.

The table lists this clonotype with many counts. This chain uses TRBV10-3 with TRBJ1-2; no definite D call. Germline CDR1 is ENHRY and CDR2 is SYGVKD. The CDR3 has 13 amino acids. V lost 0 bases and J 4 bases, leaving 6 bases between the germline ends. For the CDR3, the DNA is TGTGCCATCAGTGAGTCGGGATCCTATGGCTACACCTTC. It specifies CAISESGSYGYTF.

This clonotype is labeled medium-sized (0.01 to 0.1%). V and J are TRBV25-1 and TRBJ2-1; D gene uncertain. CDR1 is MGHDK, CDR2 SYGVNS, per germline. This CDR3 has 15 residues. Trimming took off 2 bases at V and 5 bases at J, with 13 bases between the two ends. The CDR3 reads CASSESGQDNNEQFF. In nucleotides, the CDR3 is TGTGCCAGCAGTGAAAGTGGTCAGGATAACAATGAGCAGTTCTTC.

This clonotype was counted ten times or more. This chain joins TRBV19 and TRBJ1-5; the D is unclear. Trimming left V 3 bases short and J 6 bases short, with 21 bases between. The CDR3 covers 17 residues. CDR1 and CDR2 (germline): LNHDA, SQIVND (reference sequence). CDR3 amino acids: CASSIGMGGGQFQPQHF. For the CDR3, the DNA is TGTGCCAGTAGTATCGGGATGGGAGGAGGGCAGTTTCAGCCCCAGCATTTT. Together with reference TRBV19 and TRBJ1-5, the CDR3 gives the full variable domain: DGGITQSPKYLFRKEGQNVTLSCEQNLNHDAMYWYRQDPGQGLRLIYYSQIVNDFQKGDIAEGYSVSREKKESFPLTVTSAQKNPTAFYLCASSIGMGGGQFQPQHFGDGTRLSIL.

This clonotype was picked up many times. The chain uses TRBV5-1 and TRBJ1-2; tentatively, D is TRBD1 (6 bases). V was cut by 3 bases and J by 0 bases, with 12 bases left in between. The CDR3 covers 15 residues. The V gene's germline CDR1 is SGHRS and CDR2 YFSETQ. CDR3 in DNA: TGCGCCAGCAGCTCCGGGACACCCACTAACTATGGCTACACCTTC. This translates into CASSSGTPTNYGYTF.

This clonotype was seen at least ten times. In DNA, the CDR3 is TGTGCCAGCAGCTTAGAGGCGGCAGGAGTCTATAATTCACCCCTCCACTTT. Protein: CASSLEAAGVYNSPLHF. The chain carries TRBV7-8 and TRBJ1-6, with D unclear. Trimming stripped 1 base from V and 3 bases from J, with 13 bases between. From germline, CDR1 is SGHVS and CDR2 FQNEAQ. CDR3 size: 17 residues.

This clonotype was recorded many times. The chain is built from TRBV9 and TRBJ2-7; D is uncertain. Looked up from germline, CDR1 is SGDLS and CDR2 is YYNGEE. Trimming removed 0 bases from V and 7 bases from J, with 11 bases in between. The CDR3 contains 13 residues. CDR3: CASSVGLKGEQYF. CDR3 DNA sequence: TGTGCCAGCAGCGTAGGACTTAAAGGGGAGCAGTACTTC.

This clonotype has more than one count but fewer than ten. Germline and junction disagree at one end, which may indicate a read error. The chain employs TRBV6-5 and TRBJ1-2; 7 positions match TRBD1. Germline CDR1 is MNHEY and CDR2 is SVGAGI. The CDR3 has 18 amino acids. The CDR3 sequence: CASSHSHPPDRISYGYTF. DNA of the CDR3: TGTGCCAGCAGTCACTCGCATCCCCCGGACAGGATCTCCTATGGCTACACCTTC.

The chain links TRBV7-8 to TRBJ1-1; D perhaps matches TRBD1 (6 bases). CDR1 is SGHVS and CDR2 is FQNEAQ in the germline V gene. Trimming shortened V by 5 bases and J by 7 bases, and 14 bases separated the two germline ends. The CDR3 runs to 13 residues. The DNA for the CDR3 is TGTGCCAGCAGCAGGCAGGGGCTTGGTGAAGCTTTCTTT. Translating it yields CASSRQGLGEAFF.

This sequence joins TRBV27 and TRBJ2-2; TRBD1 agrees at 8 bases. This CDR3 comprises 16 residues. The germline V gene has CDR1 MNHEY and CDR2 SMNVEV (reference sequence). V lost 2 bases to trimming and J lost 2 bases; unmatched junction nucleotides: 4. The CDR3 loop reads CASSLQGAQNTGELFF. Written as DNA, the CDR3 is TGTGCCAGCAGTTTACAGGGGGCGCAAAACACCGGGGAGCTGTTTTTT.

J is TRBJ1-1 and V is TRBV7-2; 11 bases align to TRBD1. V shed 5 bases and J 0 bases; nucleotides not matched to a gene: 8. CDR1 is SGHTA and CDR2 is FQGNSA in the germline V gene. The CDR3 extends over 17 amino acids. The CDR3 nucleotides read TGTGCCAGCAGCACAGGGACAGGGGGGTCGATGAACACTGAAGCTTTCTTT. As protein: CASSTGTGGSMNTEAFF.

This clonotype was seen at least ten times. This rearrangement joins TRBV6-1 to TRBJ1-5, with D perhaps matching TRBD1 (6 bases). Trimming stripped 7 bases from V and 4 bases from J, with 17 bases between. Germline V CDR1 and CDR2: MNHNS, SASEGT. The CDR3 consists of 15 residues. The CDR3 is CASNDRSGINQPQHF. The CDR3 nucleotides are TGTGCCAGCAACGACAGGTCGGGAATAAATCAGCCCCAGCATTTT.

This clonotype was seen ten or more times. V and J are TRBV7-2 and TRBJ1-4; 7 bases map to TRBD1. V gave up 3 bases and J gave up 1 base; unmatched junction bases: 5. The CDR3 totals 16 residues. Germline-derived CDR1 and CDR2 are SGHTA and FQGNSA. The chain's CDR3 is CASSFVTGVTNEKLFF. DNA of the CDR3: TGTGCCAGCAGCTTCGTTACAGGGGTAACTAATGAAAAACTGTTTTTT.

This clonotype showed up many times. The chain is built from TRBV29-1 and TRBJ2-2; 11 bases map to TRBD1. V was pared by 7 bases and J by 8 bases, with 6 bases of the junction left unmatched. Germline CDR1 and CDR2: SQVTM and ANQGSEA. This CDR3 has 13 residues. Written as DNA, the CDR3 is TGCAGCGCATCGGACAGGGGGCTAGGGGAGCTGTTTTTT. It specifies CSASDRGLGELFF.

On this clonotype: A clone one base away is much larger, so this may be a read error. This sequence joins TRBV20-1 and TRBJ2-7; 8 nucleotides align to TRBD1. The CDR3 length is 14 residues. Trimming removed 3 bases from V and 6 bases from J; junction bases left unmatched: 10. Germline values: CDR1 DFQATT, CDR2 SNEGSKA (reference sequence). In DNA, the CDR3 is TGCAGTGCTAGGGACAGGGTACCCCACTCCGAGCAGTACTTC. It translates to CSARDRVPHSEQYF.

This clonotype came up many times. The genes are TRBV20-1 and TRBJ2-1; no clear D gene. This CDR3 contains 10 residues. The germline V gene encodes CDR1 DFQATT and CDR2 SNEGSKA (reference sequence). Trimming removed 5 bases from V and 3 bases from J, with 2 bases in between. CDR3 sequence: CSAYYNEQFF. The CDR3 DNA sequence: TGCAGTGCTTACTACAATGAGCAGTTCTTC.

This clonotype has a count of ten or more. V gene TRBV5-1 combines with J gene TRBJ2-1; 10 bases line up with TRBD2. The length of the CDR3 is 15 residues. V lost 5 bases to trimming and J lost 7 bases; unmatched junction nucleotides: 9. The germline V gene encodes CDR1 SGHRS and CDR2 YFSETQ. The CDR3 nucleotides are TGCGCCAGCAGTTGGACAGCGGGAGGGCCGAATGAGCAGTTCTTC. Translating gives CASSWTAGGPNEQFF. Complete variable domain (other parts from reference TRBV5-1 and TRBJ2-1): KAGVTQTPRYLIKTRGQQVTLSCSPISGHRSVSWYQQTPGQGLQFLFEYFSETQRNKGNFPGRFSGRQFSNSRSEMNVSTLELGDSALYLCASSWTAGGPNEQFFGPGTRLTVL.

This chain connects TRBV7-2 to TRBJ1-4, with 11 bases matching TRBD1. V shed 1 base, J shed 8 bases, and the junction held 6 bases outside the gene matches. The CDR3 sequence is 16 residues long. Germline V CDR1 and CDR2: SGHTA, FQGNSA. The CDR3 DNA reads TGTGCCAGCAGCTTAGATGTGGGACAGGGGGGAGAAAAACTGTTTTTT. Protein product: CASSLDVGQGGEKLFF.

Remarks on this clonotype: A much bigger clone sits one base away, suggesting this may be a read error. The rearrangement uses TRBV3-1 and TRBJ1-2; possibly TRBD1 for D (5 bases). Germline lookup yields CDR1 LGHDT and CDR2 YNNKEL (reference sequence). The CDR3 runs to 13 residues. Trimming took off 4 bases at V and 8 bases at J, with 14 bases between the two ends. The CDR3 region is CASSPIRGDGYTF. The CDR3 DNA reads as TGTGCCAGCAGCCCAATACGGGGGGACGGCTACACCTTC.

The rearrangement joins TRBV11-2 to TRBJ1-5; the D gene is possibly TRBD1 (6 bases). Looked up from germline, CDR1 is SGHAT and CDR2 is FQNNGV. The CDR3 totals 17 residues. Trimming shortened V by 5 bases and J by 1 base, and 18 bases separated the two germline ends. The chain's CDR3 is CASSPPGRGASNQPQHF. CDR3 bases: TGTGCCAGCAGCCCCCCCGGACGGGGGGCAAGCAATCAGCCCCAGCATTTT.

This clonotype has at least ten counts. V and J are TRBV20-1 and TRBJ2-7; 14 nucleotides line up with TRBD2. Germline V gene sequence: CDR1 DFQATT, CDR2 SNEGSKA (reference sequence). Unmatched junction bases numbered 7, after V lost 4 bases and J lost 5 bases. The CDR3 has 15 amino acids. This chain's CDR3 is CSATVTSGRADEQYF. CDR3 DNA: TGCAGTGCTACGGTGACTAGCGGGAGGGCGGACGAGCAGTACTTC.

The J gene is TRBJ1-2, the V gene TRBV6-5; D is unclear. Germline-derived CDR1 and CDR2 are MNHEY and SVGAGI. The CDR3 covers 12 residues. V was shortened by 11 bases and J by 6 bases, with 16 bases between the two germline ends. CDR3 DNA: TGTGCCGGCAATCACTCGGGTAATGGCTACACCTTC. Protein product: CAGNHSGNGYTF.

The chain combines TRBV15 with TRBJ2-3; 9 bases align to TRBD2. Germline V lookup: CDR1 LNHNV, CDR2 YYDKDF (reference sequence). The CDR3 loop spans 19 amino acids. V lost 1 base and J lost 2; bases outside the gene matches: 13. CDR3 loop: CATSRVGLAGVDPTDTQYF. The CDR3 DNA reads as TGTGCCACCAGCAGAGTGGGCTTAGCGGGAGTGGACCCCACAGATACGCAGTATTTT. Looking up the rest from reference TRBV15 and TRBJ2-3 gives the full variable domain: DAMVIQNPRYQVTQFGKPVTLSCSQTLNHNVMYWYQQKSSQAPKLLFHYYDKDFNNEADTPDNFQSRRPNTSFCFLDIRSPGLGDTAMYLCATSRVGLAGVDPTDTQYFGPGTRLTVL.